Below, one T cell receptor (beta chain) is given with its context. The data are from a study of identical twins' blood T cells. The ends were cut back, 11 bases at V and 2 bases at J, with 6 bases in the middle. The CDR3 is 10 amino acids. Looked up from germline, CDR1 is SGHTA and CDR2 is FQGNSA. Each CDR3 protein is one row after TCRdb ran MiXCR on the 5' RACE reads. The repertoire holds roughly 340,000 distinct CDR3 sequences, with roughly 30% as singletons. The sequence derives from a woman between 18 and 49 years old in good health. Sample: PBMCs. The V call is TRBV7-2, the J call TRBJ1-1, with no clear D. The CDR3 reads CAAGNTEAFF. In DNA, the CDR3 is TGTGCCGCAGGTAACACTGAAGCTTTCTTT.